Each of the 5 T cell receptor beta chains below was sequenced from the same sample in a study of high-grade serous ovarian cancer treatment subgroups. Tumor tissue was taken before any definitive surgery or chemotherapy was given. The method was immunoSEQ multiplex PCR; TCRdb's version includes in-frame clones alone and lacks a portion of them. Of about 18,000 clones in the sample, around 80% were seen once. The specimen was tumor tissue. These receptors were taken from a human donor with high-grade serous ovarian cancer.

This clone appeared a single time. The chain links TRBV19 to TRBJ2-7, with 10 bases that match TRBD1. Germline CDR1 LNHDA, CDR2 SQIVND (reference sequence). V lost 8 bases to trimming and J lost 7 bases; unmatched junction nucleotides: 14. The CDR3 totals 15 residues. In DNA, the CDR3 is TGTGCCAGTGGGATGGGACAGGGGACGTCGGGGGAGCAGTACTTC. Its protein product is CASGMGQGTSGEQYF.

The chain has TRBV4-2 and TRBJ2-1; maybe TRBD2 (6 bases). Deletions cut 0 bases from V and 7 bases from J, with 25 bases between. The CDR3 length is 19 residues. CDR1 and CDR2 from the germline V gene are LGHNA and YNFKEQ. CDR3: CASSQDLGSGGNRRNEQFF. For the CDR3, the DNA is TGTGCCAGCAGCCAAGATCTGGGCTCTGGAGGGAACCGCAGAAATGAGCAGTTCTTC.

The gene calls are TRBV19 and TRBJ1-5; weak D call: TRBD1 (5 bases). This CDR3 is 15 amino acids long. The V gene lost 5 bases and the J gene lost 2 bases, with 13 bases spanning the gap. Germline V gives CDR1 LNHDA, CDR2 SQIVND (reference sequence). As DNA, the CDR3 is TGTGCCAGTAGTGCCAGGGTGGATGGCAATCAGCCCCAGCATTTT. This codes for CASSARVDGNQPQHF.

This sequence joins TRBV9 and TRBJ2-5, with D unclear. The CDR3 sequence is 15 residues long. Trimming pared 0 bases from V and 1 base from J, leaving 10 bases between. Germline-derived CDR1 and CDR2 are SGDLS and YYNGEE. For the CDR3, the DNA is TGTGCCAGCAGCGTAGACGGGTTCGCCCAAGAGACCCAGTACTTC. Protein sequence: CASSVDGFAQETQYF.

V is TRBV18 and J is TRBJ2-1, with D perhaps TRBD2 (5 bases). V was cut by 2 bases and J by 9 bases, with 11 bases left in between. The length of the CDR3 is 13 residues. CDR1 and CDR2 (germline): KGHSH, LQKENI. The CDR3 bases are TGTGCCAGCTCACCATACCGGGAAAGTGAGCAGTTCTTC. Its translation is CASSPYRESEQFF.